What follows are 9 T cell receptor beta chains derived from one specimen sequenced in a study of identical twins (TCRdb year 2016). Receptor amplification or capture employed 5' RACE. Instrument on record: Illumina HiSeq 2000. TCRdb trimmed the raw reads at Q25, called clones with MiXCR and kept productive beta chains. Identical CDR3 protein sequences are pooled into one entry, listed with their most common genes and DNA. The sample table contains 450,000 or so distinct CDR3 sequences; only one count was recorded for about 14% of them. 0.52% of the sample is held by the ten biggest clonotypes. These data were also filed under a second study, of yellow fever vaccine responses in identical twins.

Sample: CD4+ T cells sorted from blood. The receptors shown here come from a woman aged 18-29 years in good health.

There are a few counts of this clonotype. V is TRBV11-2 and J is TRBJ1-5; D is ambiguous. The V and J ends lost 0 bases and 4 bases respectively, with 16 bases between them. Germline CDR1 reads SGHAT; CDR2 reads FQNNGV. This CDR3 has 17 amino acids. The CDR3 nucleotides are TGTGCCAGCAGCTTAGATCAGATCGGGAGGATAAATCAGCCCCAGCATTTT. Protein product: CASSLDQIGRINQPQHF.

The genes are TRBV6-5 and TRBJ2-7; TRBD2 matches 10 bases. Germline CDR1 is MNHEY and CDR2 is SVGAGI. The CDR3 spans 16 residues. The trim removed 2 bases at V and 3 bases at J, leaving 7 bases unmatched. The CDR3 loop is CASSYQPPSGSYEQYF. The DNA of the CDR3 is TGTGCCAGCAGTTACCAGCCCCCTAGCGGGAGCTACGAGCAGTACTTC.

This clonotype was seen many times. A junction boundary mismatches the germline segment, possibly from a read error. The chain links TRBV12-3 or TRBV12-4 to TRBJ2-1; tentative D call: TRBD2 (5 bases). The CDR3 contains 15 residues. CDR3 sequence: CASSLASSSYNEQFF. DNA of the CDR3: TGTGCCAGCAGCTTAGCGTCTAGCTCCTACAATGAGCAGTTCTTC.

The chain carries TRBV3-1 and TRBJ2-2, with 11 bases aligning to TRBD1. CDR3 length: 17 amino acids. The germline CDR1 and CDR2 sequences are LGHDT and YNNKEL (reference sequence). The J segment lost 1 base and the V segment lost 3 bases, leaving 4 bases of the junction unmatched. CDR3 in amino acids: CASSQLGTGGNTGELFF. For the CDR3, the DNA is TGTGCCAGCAGCCAGCTCGGGACAGGGGGGAACACCGGGGAGCTGTTTTTT.

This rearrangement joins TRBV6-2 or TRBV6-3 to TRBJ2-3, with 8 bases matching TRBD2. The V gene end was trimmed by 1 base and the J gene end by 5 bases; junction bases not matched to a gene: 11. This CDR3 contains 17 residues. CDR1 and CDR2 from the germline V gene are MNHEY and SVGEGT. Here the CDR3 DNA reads TGTGCCAGCAGTTACTTGGCTGCCGGGGGGGAGAGAGATACGCAGTATTTT. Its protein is CASSYLAAGGERDTQYF.

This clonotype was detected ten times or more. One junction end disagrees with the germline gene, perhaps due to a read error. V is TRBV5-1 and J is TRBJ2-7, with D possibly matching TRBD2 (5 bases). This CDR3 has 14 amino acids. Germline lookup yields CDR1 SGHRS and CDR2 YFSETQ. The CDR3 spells CASSLVGSSYEQYF. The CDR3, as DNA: TGTGCCAGCAGCTTAGTGGGGAGCTCCTACGAGCAGTACTTC.

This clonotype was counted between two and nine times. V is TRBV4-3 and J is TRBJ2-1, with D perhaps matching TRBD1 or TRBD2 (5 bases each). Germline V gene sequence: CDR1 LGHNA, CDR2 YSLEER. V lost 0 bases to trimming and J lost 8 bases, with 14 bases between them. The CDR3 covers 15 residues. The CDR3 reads CASSQEGRASDEQFF. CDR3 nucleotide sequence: TGCGCCAGCAGCCAAGAGGGGCGGGCGAGCGATGAGCAGTTCTTC.

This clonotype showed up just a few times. DNA for the CDR3: TGTGCCAGCAGTTACGAGACTAGCGGGATCCGAGCGCTGTCCTCCTACGAGCAGTACTTC. It encodes CASSYETSGIRALSSYEQYF. The chain links TRBV6-2 or TRBV6-3 to TRBJ2-7; TRBD2 agrees at 11 bases. The junction had 15 bases not matched to a gene; V was cut back by 2 bases and J by 0 bases. This CDR3 contains 20 residues. Germline-derived CDR1 and CDR2 are MNHEY and SVGEGT.

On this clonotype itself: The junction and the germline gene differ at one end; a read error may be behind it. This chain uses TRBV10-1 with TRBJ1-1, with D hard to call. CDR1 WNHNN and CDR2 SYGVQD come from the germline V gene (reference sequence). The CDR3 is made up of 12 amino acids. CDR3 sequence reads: CASSESGTEAFF. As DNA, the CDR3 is TGCGCCAGCAGCGAGTCGGGCACTGAAGCTTTCTTT.